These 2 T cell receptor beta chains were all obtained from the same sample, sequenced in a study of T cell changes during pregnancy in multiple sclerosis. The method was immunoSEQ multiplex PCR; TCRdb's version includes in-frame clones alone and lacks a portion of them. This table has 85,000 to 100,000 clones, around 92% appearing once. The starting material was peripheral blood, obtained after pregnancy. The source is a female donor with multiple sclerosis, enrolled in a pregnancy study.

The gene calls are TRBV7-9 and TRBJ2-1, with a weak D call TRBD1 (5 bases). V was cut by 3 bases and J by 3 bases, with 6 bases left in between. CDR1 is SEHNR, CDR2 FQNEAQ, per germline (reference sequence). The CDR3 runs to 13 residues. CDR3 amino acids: CASSFTGYNEQFF. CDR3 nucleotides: TGTGCCAGCAGCTTTACAGGCTACAATGAGCAGTTCTTC.

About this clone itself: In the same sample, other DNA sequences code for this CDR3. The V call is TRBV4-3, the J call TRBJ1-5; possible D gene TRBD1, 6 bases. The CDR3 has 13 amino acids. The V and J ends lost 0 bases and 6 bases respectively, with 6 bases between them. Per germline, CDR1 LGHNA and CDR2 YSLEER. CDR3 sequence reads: CASSQDRGQPQHF. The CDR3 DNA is TGCGCCAGCAGCCAAGACAGGGGTCAGCCCCAGCATTTT.